What follows describes a single TCR beta chain. For the second PCR, which ran for about 7 to 11 cycles, a sample-barcoded 5' primer and a J-beta primer mix were used. Researchers report that each sample yielded at least 2.5 million CDR3-containing paired-end reads. Via MiXCR, TCRdb re-called the 5' RACE reads, giving one row per CDR3 protein. The sample yields approximately 800,000 distinct CDR3 sequences, around 50% seen once. The sample belongs to a study of blood T cells in healthy people across ages. For the study at large: Template-switching capture recovered about one barcoded beta molecule per two T cells.

CDR1 is SGHRS, CDR2 YFSETQ, per germline. The CDR3 spans 15 residues. V lost 0 bases to trimming and J lost 1 base, with 10 bases between them. Sequenced input: blood. The chain joins TRBV5-1 to TRBJ1-1; D unresolved. The TCR sequence derives from a man in his forties or fifties in good health. CDR3 residues: CASSLGAGTNTEAFF. CDR3 in DNA: TGCGCCAGCAGCTTGGGGGCAGGAACGAACACTGAAGCTTTCTTT.